This T cell receptor beta chain was documented in a study of technical replicates of blood from four donors. Generated by immunoSEQ multiplex PCR, the TCRdb table keeps only in-frame clones and is missing some. There are 80,000 or so clones in the sample; roughly 96% occur only once, and 0.2% lies in the top ten. The clonotype was recovered from a human donor in good health. Sequencing was done on a sample of T cells isolated from PBMCs.

For the CDR3, the DNA is TGTGCCAGCAGCGGGGGGTTCTACGAGCAGTACTTC. Translating it yields CASSGGFYEQYF. The rearrangement joins TRBV7-8 to TRBJ2-7, with D tentatively TRBD2 (6 bases). CDR3 length: 12 amino acids. Trimming took off 5 bases at V and 3 bases at J, with 8 bases between the two ends. CDR1 SGHVS and CDR2 FQNEAQ come from the germline V gene. The variable domain in full, completed from reference TRBV7-8 and TRBJ2-7, reads GAGVSQSPRYKVAKRGQDVALRCDPISGHVSLFWYQQALGQGPEFLTYFQNEAQLDKSGLPSDRFFAERPEGSVSTLKIQRTQQEDSAVYLCASSGGFYEQYFGPGTRLTVT.